The next 15 T cell receptor beta chains were all read from a single sample in a study of T-cell memory formation after mild COVID-19. TCRdb re-derived calls from the 5' RACE reads in MiXCR, one entry per CDR3 protein. The sample has approximately 490,000 distinct CDR3 sequences, around 21% seen once; the top ten hold around an eighth. The specimen sequenced was PBMCs or a T cell subset sorted from them (not recorded which). Receptors were obtained from an adult woman who had mild COVID-19 (a few samples of this study predate the infection). Cell type and time point are not known.

V and J are TRBV5-1 and TRBJ2-3; D assignment may be TRBD1 or TRBD2 (6 bases each). V shed 4 bases and J shed 2 bases, with 14 bases lying between them. The germline gives CDR1 SGHRS, CDR2 YFSETQ. The CDR3 contains 15 residues. The CDR3: CASSRAGHYTDTQYF. CDR3 bases: TGCGCCAGCAGCCGGGCGGGACACTACACAGATACGCAGTATTTT. Full variable domain (outside the CDR3, taken from reference TRBV5-1 and TRBJ2-3): KAGVTQTPRYLIKTRGQQVTLSCSPISGHRSVSWYQQTPGQGLQFLFEYFSETQRNKGNFPGRFSGRQFSNSRSEMNVSTLELGDSALYLCASSRAGHYTDTQYFGPGTRLTVL.

The CDR3 DNA is TGTGCCAGCAGCGTCTTGGGACAGGGGGCTCTACTCACAGATACGCAGTATTTT. Protein sequence: CASSVLGQGALLTDTQYF. The chain combines TRBV9 with TRBJ2-3, with 12 bases that match TRBD1. Germline CDR1 reads SGDLS; CDR2 reads YYNGEE. This CDR3 is built from 18 residues. The J segment lost 2 bases and the V segment lost 2 bases, leaving 9 bases of the junction unmatched.

This clonotype has a handful of counts. J is TRBJ2-3 and V is TRBV6-1, with TRBD1 as a possible D gene (6 bases). Between the trimmed V and J ends, which lost 6 bases and 1 base, there was a span of 14 bases. This CDR3 contains 15 residues. Germline loops: CDR1 MNHNS, CDR2 SASEGT. CDR3 coding DNA: TGTGCCAGCAGCCTCACACAGGGAGGCACAGATACGCAGTATTTT. Amino acid sequence: CASSLTQGGTDTQYF.

This clonotype has a count of ten or more. The chain uses TRBV25-1 and TRBJ2-5; possibly TRBD2 for D (5 bases). Germline-derived CDR1 and CDR2 are MGHDK and SYGVNS. The CDR3 has 14 amino acids. V was shortened by 5 bases and J by 0 bases, with 10 bases between the two germline ends. The DNA for the CDR3 is TGTGCCAGCAGTACGAGGGTGTACCAAGAGACCCAGTACTTC. This codes for CASSTRVYQETQYF.

V is TRBV5-1 and J is TRBJ2-2; 8 positions match TRBD1. J was trimmed by 5 bases and V by 2 bases; bases with no gene match: 8. Per germline, CDR1 SGHRS and CDR2 YFSETQ. This CDR3 has 16 amino acids. CDR3 in amino acids: CASSFQGAVGTGELFF. The CDR3 bases are TGCGCCAGCAGCTTCCAGGGGGCGGTCGGGACCGGGGAGCTGTTTTTT.

The genes are TRBV12-3 or TRBV12-4 and TRBJ2-1, with D possibly TRBD2 on 5 matching bases. Trimming pared 3 bases from V and 0 bases from J, leaving 9 bases between. The CDR3 contains 15 residues. CDR3 sequence (DNA): TGTGCCAGCAGTTTGCGGGCGAGCTCCTACAATGAGCAGTTCTTC. Translating gives CASSLRASSYNEQFF.

The V and J genes are TRBV20-1 and TRBJ2-7, with 8 bases fitting TRBD1. CDR1 and CDR2 from the germline V gene are DFQATT and SNEGSKA (reference sequence). With V trimmed by 7 bases and J by 3 bases, 8 bases remained unmatched. CDR3 length: 13 residues. The chain's CDR3 is CSVSYRGNYEQYF. CDR3 nucleotide sequence: TGCAGTGTCTCCTACAGGGGGAACTACGAGCAGTACTTC.

This chain links TRBV20-1 with TRBJ2-2; 16 bases are shared with TRBD2. This CDR3 has 20 amino acids. Germline-derived CDR1 and CDR2 are DFQATT and SNEGSKA (reference sequence). V gave up 2 bases and J gave up 4 bases; unmatched junction bases: 13. The CDR3 region is CSARSSGTSGGARGTGELFF. Written as DNA, the CDR3 is TGCAGTGCTAGATCCTCCGGGACTAGCGGGGGGGCTCGTGGCACCGGGGAGCTGTTTTTT.

This rearrangement joins TRBV30 to TRBJ2-7; 10 positions match TRBD1. Germline CDR1 GTSNPN, CDR2 SVGIG (reference sequence). The CDR3 length is 14 residues. Trimming at V came to 2 bases and at J to 3 bases, leaving 4 bases not matched to a gene. CDR3 DNA sequence: TGTGCCTGGAGTCCGGGACAGGGGCTCTACGAGCAGTACTTC. Its translation is CAWSPGQGLYEQYF.

This clonotype was observed a few times. The chain has TRBV10-3 and TRBJ2-7; 8 bases line up with TRBD1. This CDR3 is built from 14 residues. Germline assignment: CDR1 ENHRY and CDR2 SYGVKD. The junction had 11 bases not matched to a gene; V was cut back by 10 bases and J by 3 bases. CDR3 in DNA: TGTGCCACCTCGCACGAACAGGGGGGCTACGAGCAGTACTTC. Translating gives CATSHEQGGYEQYF.

In this sample, this clonotype turned up a few times. The CDR3 is CASSFLAENTGELFF. CDR3 bases: TGCGCCAGCAGCTTCCTAGCGGAAAACACCGGGGAGCTGTTTTTT. The gene calls are TRBV5-1 and TRBJ2-2; 7 bases fit TRBD2. CDR3 size: 15 residues. Germline CDR1 SGHRS, CDR2 YFSETQ. Germline trimming cut 2 bases from V and 2 bases from J; bases unmatched to any gene: 3.

In this sample, this clonotype turned up a few times. The CDR3 DNA follows: TGTGCCAGCAGCGTAACCCGGACAGGGAACACCGGGGAGCTGTTTTTT. Translation: CASSVTRTGNTGELFF. The V and J genes are TRBV9 and TRBJ2-2; 7 positions agree with TRBD1. This CDR3 spans 16 amino acids. The ends lost 1 base at V and 1 base at J; junction bases unmatched: 4. CDR1 is SGDLS and CDR2 is YYNGEE in the germline V gene.

This clonotype was observed at least ten times. The gene calls are TRBV12-3 or TRBV12-4 and TRBJ2-1; the D gene could be TRBD1 or TRBD2 (5 bases each). The V end lost 3 bases, the J end lost 5 bases, and 8 bases lay between the germline ends. The CDR3 loop spans 13 amino acids. Written as DNA, the CDR3 is TGTGCCAGCAGTTTTGGGGGAAACAATGAGCAGTTCTTC. Translated: CASSFGGNNEQFF.

The chain couples TRBV7-9 to TRBJ2-7, with D perhaps TRBD2 (7 bases). Germline lookup yields CDR1 SEHNR and CDR2 FQNEAQ (reference sequence). V gave up 5 bases and J gave up 3 bases, with 11 bases separating them. The CDR3 covers 13 residues. In nucleotides, the CDR3 is TGTGCCAGCAGCCGAAGGGGGGGCTACGAGCAGTACTTC. This translates into CASSRRGGYEQYF.

This clonotype was recorded at least ten times. The rearrangement uses TRBV12-3 or TRBV12-4 and TRBJ1-1; D ambiguous. CDR3 length equals 12 residues. The V and J ends lost 6 bases and 3 bases respectively, with 8 bases between them. Here the CDR3 reads CASRHGHTEAFF. The CDR3 nucleotides are TGTGCCAGCAGACACGGGCACACTGAAGCTTTCTTT.